A selection of T cell receptor beta chains follows, all from one sample in a study of Graves' ophthalmopathy and Graves' hyperthyroidism. TCRdb redid the calling of the multiplex PCR reads with MiXCR, one entry per CDR3 protein. The table lists 260,000 or so distinct CDR3 sequences, around 45% of them singletons. Sequenced sample: peripheral blood. These receptor sequences come from an adult man with Graves' ophthalmopathy. Both conserved end residues are trimmed from each CDR3.

J gene	V gene	CDR3 protein
TRBJ2-5	TRBV12-3/TRBV12-4	ASSTAGGETQY
TRBJ1-1	TRBV6-5	ASRLIDTVNTEAF
TRBJ2-5	TRBV29-1	SGQPGQVQETQY
TRBJ2-7	TRBV7-9	ASSRFLRDGTHEQY
TRBJ1-2	TRBV7-9	ASSSGTNYGYT
TRBJ1-5	TRBV19	ASSTGGFQPQH
TRBJ2-5	TRBV12-3/TRBV12-4	ASRIQGDETQY
TRBJ1-4	TRBV2	ASSETDSPGGKLF
TRBJ2-7	TRBV5-4	ASSSWTGSYEQY
TRBJ2-7	TRBV10-3	ASGPGPQRKSYEQY
TRBJ1-1	TRBV7-9	ASSLGRQWNTEAF
TRBJ1-2	TRBV19	ASSAFTRAGYT
TRBJ2-5	TRBV7-3	ASSLYGRTSGFQETQY
TRBJ2-5	TRBV24-1	ASSLSLRGETQY
TRBJ2-5	TRBV7-9	ASTSRGGRYQETQY
TRBJ2-5	TRBV20-1	SAGTSGRQETQY
TRBJ2-7	TRBV19	ASSIGIGVAYEQY
TRBJ1-6	TRBV20-1	SARVGGASYNSPLH
TRBJ1-1	TRBV10-3	AISESWTENTEAF
TRBJ1-2	TRBV7-9	ASSLDLEGGYDYT
TRBJ2-7	TRBV24-1	ATSDLNSEQY
TRBJ1-6	TRBV9	ASSGRTGASPLH
TRBJ2-5	TRBV24-1	ATSVSAGAGPRETQY
TRBJ1-1	TRBV7-2	ASSVTGVNTEAF
TRBJ1-2	TRBV10-2	ASSPTGTSYGYT
TRBJ2-5	TRBV28	ASSAPGLPDRETQY
TRBJ2-7	TRBV7-2	ASSLGLAPYYEQY
TRBJ2-7	TRBV12-3/TRBV12-4	ASSLKAGYEQY
TRBJ1-1	TRBV7-6	ASSLASKGNTEAF
TRBJ1-3	TRBV7-9	ASSQVPSGNTIY
TRBJ2-5	TRBV24-1	ATSDSLPDRGETQY
TRBJ1-6	TRBV9	ASSSGGAGSYNSPLH
TRBJ1-5	TRBV6-6	ASSDNTGGGGGQPQH
TRBJ2-7	TRBV5-8	ASSDQGASYEQY
-	TRBV2	ASTGQVQETQY
TRBJ1-1	TRBV15	ATSRGGAETEAF
TRBJ2-5	TRBV4-3	ASSFPSQETQY
TRBJ2-5	TRBV12-3/TRBV12-4	ASSPGIETQY
TRBJ1-1	TRBV11-3	ASRSGRGHSEAF
TRBJ2-7	TRBV12-3/TRBV12-4	ASTYRDSGNEQY
TRBJ1-1	TRBV10-3	AISPTPDTEAF
TRBJ2-5	TRBV7-2	ASSPRRTEYQETQY
TRBJ2-7	TRBV7-9	ASSVGGPSEQY
TRBJ2-6	TRBV10-3	AIGAFGTGANVLT
TRBJ2-5	TRBV11-2	ASSLGGQTQY
TRBJ1-2	TRBV4-1	ASSQVTRRQGNYGYT
TRBJ1-2	TRBV2	ASSNRGRIEGYT
TRBJ2-5	TRBV7-6	ASSLELAGEETQY
TRBJ1-5	TRBV7-8	ASSLALTQYSNQPQH
TRBJ2-7	TRBV9	ASSPGTGSPTYEQY
TRBJ2-7	TRBV29-1	SVGPTAYYEQY
TRBJ1-3	TRBV29-1	SVEDPVSKSRNTIY
TRBJ1-4	TRBV14	ASSPPRDRGRRANEKLF
TRBJ1-1	TRBV20-1	SARVLEGYTEAF
TRBJ2-7	TRBV15	ASTTPGRAEQY
TRBJ2-2	TRBV10-3	AISDLAGGGMNTGELF
TRBJ1-2	TRBV11-2	ASSFRPGQGAVGYT
TRBJ2-5	TRBV3-1	ASSQLPTTTKETQY
TRBJ1-5	TRBV7-2	ASSLSPGLNQPQH
TRBJ2-5	TRBV9	ASSAGTPSVETQY